The rows below give T cell receptor beta chains drawn from one sample of a study of T cell repertoires in aging, cancer and after chemotherapy. TCRdb re-called the multiplex PCR reads through MiXCR, storing one row per CDR3 protein. Found here are approximately 4,200 distinct CDR3 sequences, 28% of them singletons; the top ten hold less than 6.5%. Sequenced material: blood. The receptors shown here come from a human donor in good health. The CDR3 runs from the conserved cysteine through the conserved F or W. A D gene is named only where the DNA matches it firmly. Size is stated for part of the rows, as once, few or many counts, or as a class when the clone is expanded.

v_call	j_call	d_call	cdr3_length	clone_size	cdr3_aa	cdr3_nt
TRBV19	TRBJ2-7	.	14	few	CASSPRGAFYEQYF	TGTGCCAGTAGTCCTCGAGGGGCTTTCTACGAGCAGTACTTC
TRBV18	TRBJ2-7	TRBD2	14	.	CASSPTSGGSEQYF	TGTGCCAGCTCACCGACTAGCGGGGGCTCCGAGCAGTACTTC
TRBV15	TRBJ2-1	TRBD2	20	.	CATSRRRDFDSGGRYNEQFF	TGTGCCACCAGCCGCCGGAGAGATTTCGATAGCGGGGGCAGATACAATGAGCAGTTCTTC
TRBV29-1	TRBJ2-4	.	13	medium-sized	CSVVTGGMNIQYF	TGCAGCGTTGTTACTGGGGGGATGAACATTCAGTACTTC
TRBV24-1	TRBJ2-1	TRBD1	14	.	CATSERGQKVEQFF	TGTGCCACCAGTGAGAGGGGGCAAAAGGTCGAGCAGTTCTTC
TRBV18	TRBJ2-2	TRBD1	15	.	CASSPGTGRTGELFF	TGTGCCAGCTCACCAGGGACAGGGAGGACCGGGGAGCTGTTTTTT
TRBV29-1	TRBJ1-2	.	11	large	CSVESGASYTF	TGCAGCGTTGAAAGCGGGGCTTCATACACCTTC
TRBV29-1	TRBJ1-1	.	13	large	CSTRTALDPEAFF	TGCAGCACAAGGACCGCCCTAGACCCTGAAGCTTTCTTT
TRBV19	TRBJ1-3	TRBD1	15	few	CASSMRQGTSNTIYF	TGTGCCAGTAGTATGAGACAGGGGACCTCAAACACCATATATTTT
TRBV5-4	TRBJ1-4	TRBD1	15	few	CASSRGTGWGEKLFF	TGTGCCAGCAGCAGGGGGACAGGGTGGGGTGAAAAACTGTTTTTT
TRBV27	TRBJ2-2	.	15	.	CASSSWDLTTGELFF	TGTGCCAGCAGTTCCTGGGACTTGACCACCGGGGAGCTGTTTTTT
TRBV6-5	TRBJ2-1	.	12	.	CASSQDGTLQFF	TGCGCCAGCAGCCAAGATGGGACACTCCAGTTCTTC
TRBV10-3	TRBJ1-1	.	16	.	CAINPDGPGMNTEAFF	TGTGCCATCAACCCGGACGGACCTGGGATGAACACTGAAGCTTTCTTT
TRBV6-1	TRBJ2-5	TRBD2	16	few	CASSVAQRGPQETQYF	TGTGCCAGCAGTGTCGCCCAGCGGGGGCCCCAAGAGACCCAGTACTTC
TRBV5-5	TRBJ2-1	.	16	medium-sized	CASSLTDPLAYNEQFF	TGTGCCAGCAGCCTTACGGACCCCCTCGCCTACAATGAGCAGTTCTTC
TRBV29-1	TRBJ2-7	TRBD2	13	large	CSVGAGGPYEQYF	TGCAGCGTTGGGGCGGGGGGACCCTACGAGCAGTACTTC
TRBV5-4	TRBJ2-1	TRBD2	15	few	CASSLWGGGVNEQFF	TGTGCCAGCAGCTTGTGGGGCGGGGGGGTCAATGAGCAGTTCTTC
TRBV20-1	TRBJ1-5	TRBD1	18	.	CSANAGTGWGKSNQPQHF	TGCAGTGCTAACGCCGGGACAGGGTGGGGAAAGAGCAATCAGCCCCAGCATTTT
TRBV30	TRBJ1-4	TRBD1	12	.	CALTGANEKLFF	TGTGCCTTGACAGGGGCTAATGAAAAACTGTTTTTT
TRBV5-4	TRBJ2-2	.	15	.	CASSPEGRYTGELFF	TGCGCCAGCAGTCCCGAGGGGAGGTACACCGGGGAGCTGTTTTTT
TRBV12-3/TRBV12-4	TRBJ2-7	.	12	medium-sized	CASRHATYEQYF	TGTGCCAGCCGACATGCGACCTACGAGCAGTACTTC
TRBV19	TRBJ1-6	.	15	medium-sized	CASSIVAGRNSPLHF	TGTGCCAGTAGTATAGTGGCAGGGAGGAATTCACCCCTCCACTTT
TRBV27	TRBJ2-5	.	18	few	CASSFPFIGQGGQETQYF	TGTGCCAGCAGTTTCCCCTTTATAGGACAAGGAGGTCAAGAGACCCAGTACTTC
TRBV19	TRBJ1-5	.	13	few	CASRGGWNQPQHF	TGTGCCAGTCGGGGGGGGTGGAATCAGCCCCAGCATTTT
TRBV19	TRBJ2-1	TRBD1	15	medium-sized	CAIALGTGDYNEQFF	TGTGCCATCGCCCTCGGGACAGGGGATTACAATGAGCAGTTCTTC
TRBV6-5	TRBJ2-5	.	16	few	CASTVPGGRGQETQYF	TGTGCCAGCACCGTACCCGGGGGAAGGGGGCAAGAGACCCAGTACTTC
TRBV30	TRBJ1-2	TRBD1	14	.	CAWRGQGGNYGYTF	TGTGCCTGGAGGGGACAGGGGGGAAACTATGGCTACACCTTC
TRBV18	TRBJ2-2	.	15	few	CASSPIYSGDGELFF	TGTGCCAGCTCACCCATTTATTCAGGCGACGGGGAGCTGTTTTTT
TRBV27	TRBJ1-6	TRBD1	16	medium-sized	CASSSRTGRDNSPLHF	TGTGCCAGCAGTTCCAGGACAGGGCGGGATAATTCACCCCTCCACTTT
TRBV12-3/TRBV12-4	TRBJ2-1	TRBD2	13	few	CASSFGTRHEQFF	TGTGCCAGCAGTTTCGGGACTAGACATGAGCAGTTCTTC
TRBV10-1	TRBJ2-3	.	15	.	CASSEFLGGTDTQYF	TGCGCCAGCAGTGAGTTCTTAGGAGGCACAGATACGCAGTATTTT
TRBV5-6	TRBJ2-1	TRBD2	15	.	CASSSGGRGSNEQFF	TGCGCCAGCAGCTCGGGGGGGCGGGGGAGCAATGAGCAGTTCTTC
TRBV20-1	TRBJ2-7	.	12	.	CSARGWAEEQYF	TGCAGTGCTAGGGGGTGGGCAGAAGAGCAGTACTTC
TRBV13	TRBJ2-7	TRBD1	14	.	CASSGGQGLYEQYF	TGTGCCAGCAGTGGGGGACAGGGGTTGTACGAGCAGTACTTC
TRBV29-1	TRBJ1-5	.	15	medium-sized	CSVTQGLGSNQPQHF	TGCAGCGTAACCCAGGGTTTGGGTAGCAATCAGCCCCAGCATTTT
TRBV20-1	TRBJ2-7	.	14	.	CSASTGGSTYEQYF	TGCAGTGCTTCGACAGGCGGGTCGACCTACGAGCAGTACTTC
TRBV20-1	TRBJ1-5	TRBD1	15	.	CSAGTGLGSNQPQHF	TGCAGTGCTGGGACAGGGTTAGGTAGCAATCAGCCCCAGCATTTT
TRBV5-1	TRBJ2-2	.	13	.	CASFPGYTGELFF	TGCGCCAGCTTTCCGGGATACACCGGGGAGCTGTTTTTT
TRBV13	TRBJ2-7	.	11	medium-sized	CASSRRDEQYF	TGTGCCAGCAGCCGGAGGGACGAGCAGTACTTC
TRBV5-5	TRBJ2-3	TRBD2	18	.	CASSLGFSSGGVRRTQYF	TGCGCCAGCAGCTTGGGATTTTCTAGCGGGGGAGTCAGGCGTACGCAGTATTTT
TRBV5-6	TRBJ2-7	.	15	few	CASSPRGDSTYEQYF	TGTGCCAGCAGCCCGAGGGGAGACTCTACCTACGAGCAGTACTTC
TRBV30	TRBJ1-1	.	13	.	CAWSKTGNTEAFF	TGTGCCTGGAGTAAGACAGGGAACACTGAAGCTTTCTTT
TRBV7-9	TRBJ2-7	.	17	.	CASSRPRKGGADREQYF	TGTGCCAGCAGCCGGCCGAGAAAAGGGGGGGCCGATCGCGAGCAGTACTTC
TRBV6-5	TRBJ2-1	.	15	medium-sized	CATKREDSAYNEQFF	TGTGCCACCAAGAGGGAGGACAGTGCGTACAATGAGCAGTTCTTC
TRBV5-4	TRBJ1-4	.	15	.	CASAKGGWDNEKLFF	TGTGCCAGTGCCAAGGGTGGCTGGGATAATGAAAAACTGTTTTTT
TRBV6-5	TRBJ1-2	TRBD1	14	.	CASNPGQTYYGYTF	TGTGCCAGCAACCCGGGACAGACTTACTATGGCTACACCTTC
TRBV12-3/TRBV12-4	TRBJ2-5	TRBD2	17	few	CASSLAGTSGGRVVQYF	TGTGCCAGCAGTTTAGCGGGGACTAGCGGGGGGCGGGTGGTCCAGTACTTC
TRBV29-1	TRBJ2-7	TRBD2	15	medium-sized	CSVEGLAGGSYEQYF	TGCAGCGTTGAGGGACTAGCGGGGGGTTCCTACGAGCAGTACTTC
TRBV5-5	TRBJ2-5	.	15	.	CASSLDRVGEETQYF	TGTGCCAGCAGCTTGGACAGGGTAGGCGAAGAGACCCAGTACTTC
TRBV19	TRBJ2-1	.	16	.	CASSNRTPLLYNEQFF	TGTGCCAGTAGTAACAGGACTCCCTTACTTTACAATGAGCAGTTCTTC
TRBV19	TRBJ1-2	.	14	.	CASSIDRGNYGYTF	TGTGCCAGTAGTATAGATCGGGGGAACTATGGCTACACCTTC
TRBV7-6	TRBJ2-1	TRBD2	16	few	CASSFLAGGTYNEQFF	TGTGCCAGCAGCTTCCTAGCGGGGGGGACCTACAATGAGCAGTTCTTC
TRBV19	TRBJ2-2	.	14	few	CASSIGRGPGELFF	TGTGCCAGTAGTATAGGCCGGGGGCCCGGGGAGCTGTTTTTT
TRBV27	TRBJ1-6	.	17	.	CASSRHMIGPNNSPLHF	TGTGCCAGCAGTCGCCACATGATAGGCCCCAATAATTCACCCCTCCACTTT
TRBV30	TRBJ1-1	.	14	.	CAWARGSLGTEAFF	TGTGCCTGGGCGCGTGGGTCTCTAGGAACTGAAGCTTTCTTT